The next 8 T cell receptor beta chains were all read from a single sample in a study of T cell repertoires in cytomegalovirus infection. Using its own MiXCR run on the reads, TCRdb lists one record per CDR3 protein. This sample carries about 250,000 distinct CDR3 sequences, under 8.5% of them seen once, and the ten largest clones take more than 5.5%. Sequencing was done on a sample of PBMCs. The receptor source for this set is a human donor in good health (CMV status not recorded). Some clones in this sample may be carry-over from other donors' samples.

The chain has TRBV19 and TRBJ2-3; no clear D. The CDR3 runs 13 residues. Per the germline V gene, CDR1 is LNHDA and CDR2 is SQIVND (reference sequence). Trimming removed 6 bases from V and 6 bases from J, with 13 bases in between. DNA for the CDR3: TGTGCCAGTAGCCCAAACTTGCGGGATACGCAGTATTTT. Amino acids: CASSPNLRDTQYF.

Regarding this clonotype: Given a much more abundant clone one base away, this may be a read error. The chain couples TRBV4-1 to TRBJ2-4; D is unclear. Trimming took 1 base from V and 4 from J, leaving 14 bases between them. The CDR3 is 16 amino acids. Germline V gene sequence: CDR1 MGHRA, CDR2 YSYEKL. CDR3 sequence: CASSQVVETRKNIQYF. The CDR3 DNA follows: TGCGCCAGCAGCCAAGTCGTCGAAACACGAAAAAACATTCAGTACTTC.

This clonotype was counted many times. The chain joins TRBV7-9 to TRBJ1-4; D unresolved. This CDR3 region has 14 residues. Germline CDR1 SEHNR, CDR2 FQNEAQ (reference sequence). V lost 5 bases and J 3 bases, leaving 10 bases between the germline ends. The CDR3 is CASSRGPSNEKLFF. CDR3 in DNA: TGTGCCAGCAGCCGAGGCCCCTCTAATGAAAAACTGTTTTTT.

CDR3 nucleotide sequence: TGCAGTGCTAGAGATTACGTACACCCCCGAGAGACCCAGTACTTC. Residues: CSARDYVHPRETQYF. This chain uses TRBV20-1 with TRBJ2-5; D unclear. CDR1 and CDR2 (germline): DFQATT, SNEGSKA (reference sequence). The CDR3 consists of 15 residues. The V end lost 0 bases, the J end lost 4 bases, and 15 bases lay between the germline ends.

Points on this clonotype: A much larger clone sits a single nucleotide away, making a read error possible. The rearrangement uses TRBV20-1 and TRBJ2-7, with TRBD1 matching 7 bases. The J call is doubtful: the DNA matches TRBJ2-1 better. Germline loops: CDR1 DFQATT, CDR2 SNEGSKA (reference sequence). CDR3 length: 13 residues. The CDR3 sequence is CSARETGTYEQFF. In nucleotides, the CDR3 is TGCAGTGCTAGAGAGACAGGGACCTACGAGCAGTTCTTC.

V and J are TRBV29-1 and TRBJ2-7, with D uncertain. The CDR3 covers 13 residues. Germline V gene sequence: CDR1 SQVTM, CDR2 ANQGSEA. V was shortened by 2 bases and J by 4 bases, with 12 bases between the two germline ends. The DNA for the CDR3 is TGCAGCGTTGAAAGCCCTTTGGGATACGAGCAGTACTTC. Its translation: CSVESPLGYEQYF.

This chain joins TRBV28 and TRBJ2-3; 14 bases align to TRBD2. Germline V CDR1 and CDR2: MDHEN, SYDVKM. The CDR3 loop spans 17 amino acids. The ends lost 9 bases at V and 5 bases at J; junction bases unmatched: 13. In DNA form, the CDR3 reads TGTGCCAGTCGGGGACTAGCGGGGGCCGGGGGGGGAGATACGCAGTATTTT. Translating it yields CASRGLAGAGGGDTQYF.

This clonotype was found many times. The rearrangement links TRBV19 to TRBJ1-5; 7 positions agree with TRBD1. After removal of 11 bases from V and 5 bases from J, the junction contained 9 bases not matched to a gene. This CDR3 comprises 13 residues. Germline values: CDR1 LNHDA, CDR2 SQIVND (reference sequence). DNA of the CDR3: TGTGCCTCAGGTCCTCAGGGGGATCAGCCCCAGCATTTT. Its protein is CASGPQGDQPQHF.